This T cell receptor (beta chain) originates from a study of T-cell memory formation after mild COVID-19. TCRdb reanalysed the 5' RACE reads using MiXCR and keeps one entry per CDR3 protein. Here the sample spans some 450,000 distinct CDR3 sequences, 15% to 25% being singletons. The CDR3 has 14 residues. The V and J ends lost 4 bases and 5 bases respectively, with 15 bases between them. Germline CDR1 reads SGHRS; CDR2 reads YFSETQ. This clonotype was seen a handful of times. V is TRBV5-1 and J is TRBJ1-1; D gene unclear. Sequenced: PBMCs or a T cell subset sorted from them (not recorded which). This receptor was taken from an adult woman who had mild COVID-19 (a few samples of this study predate the infection). Cell type and time point are not known. The CDR3 here is CASSTEAGYTEAFF. For the CDR3, the DNA is TGCGCCAGCAGCACCGAGGCGGGGTATACTGAAGCTTTCTTT.